A selection of T cell receptor beta chains follows, all from one sample in a study of Tregs in tolerant kidney transplant recipients. Produced via immunoSEQ multiplex PCR; TCRdb's table is partial and in-frame only. The table lists just under 45,000 clones, about 95% of them singletons. Their antigens are not known. The sequencing sample was made of Tregs from blood cultured with allogeneic cells. These TCRs come from a human donor in good health. The CDR3 runs from the conserved cysteine through the conserved F or W. D genes are given only for firm matches. A clone size is listed for some rows: how often the clone was seen (once, few, many), or a class if it is expanded.

V gene	clone size	D gene	J gene	CDR3 DNA	CDR3 protein
TRBV19	-	TRBD1	TRBJ2-5	TGTGCCAGTAGTGTAAGACAGGGGGCCGGTGAGACCCAGTACTTC	CASSVRQGAGETQYF
TRBV7-8	-	TRBD2	TRBJ2-2	TGTGCCAGCAGCTTAGCTCGACTAGCGGGGTCGAACACCGGGGAGCTGTTTTTT	CASSLARLAGSNTGELFF
TRBV6-5	-	TRBD1	TRBJ2-1	TGTGCCAGCAGTTACTCGGACAGGGGCAATGAGCAGTTCTTC	CASSYSDRGNEQFF
TRBV5-1	once	-	TRBJ2-3	TGCGCCAGCAGCTCTGGGAAGACTAGTACTAGCACAGATACGCAGTATTTT	CASSSGKTSTSTDTQYF
TRBV5-6	-	-	TRBJ1-5	TGTGCCAGCAGCATGGGAGGGGCGGGGAATCAGCCCCAGCATTTT	CASSMGGAGNQPQHF
TRBV20-1	-	-	TRBJ2-1	TGCAGTGCTAGAGAAGACAATGAGCAGTTCTTC	CSAREDNEQFF
TRBV7-9	-	-	TRBJ1-2	TGTGCCAGCAGCAGTTGGACAGACAACTATGGCTACACCTTC	CASSSWTDNYGYTF
TRBV7-2	-	-	TRBJ1-1	TGTGCCAGCAGCCAGGGCCCGAACACTGAAGCTTTCTTT	CASSQGPNTEAFF
TRBV5-1	-	-	TRBJ2-3	TGCGCCAGCAGCTCCCCGGGCACAGATACGCAGTATTTT	CASSSPGTDTQYF
TRBV7-9	-	TRBD2	TRBJ2-1	TGTGCCAGCAGCTTAGGAGAGGCTAGCGGGAGCCTAACTGAGCAGTTCTTC	CASSLGEASGSLTEQFF
TRBV4-2	once	-	TRBJ2-3	TGTGCCAGCAGCCAAGTCGCGGCGGATACGCAGTATTTT	CASSQVAADTQYF
TRBV18	-	-	TRBJ1-2	TGTGCCAGCTCACCCCTGGTCCAGGGCAGTGGCTACACCTTC	CASSPLVQGSGYTF
TRBV14	once	-	TRBJ2-7	TGTGCCAGCAGCCAAATTGGTACGATGAATTACGAGCAGTACTTC	CASSQIGTMNYEQYF
TRBV14	-	TRBD2	TRBJ2-2	TGTGCCAGCAGCCCCCCGGGACTAGCTACGACCGGGGAGCTGTTTTTT	CASSPPGLATTGELFF
TRBV5-1	-	TRBD2	TRBJ2-3	TGCGCCAGCAGCTTCACCACTAGCGGGGGGGCCGGTAGCACAGATACGCAGTATTTT	CASSFTTSGGAGSTDTQYF
TRBV15	-	TRBD1	TRBJ1-4	TGTGCCACCAGCAGAGTGGGGACAGGAAATGAAAAACTGTTTTTT	CATSRVGTGNEKLFF
TRBV30	-	TRBD1	TRBJ1-1	TGTGCCTGGGGTCAAAAAGGGACAGCTACTGAAGCTTTCTTT	CAWGQKGTATEAFF
TRBV7-9	-	-	TRBJ2-1	TGTGCCAGCAGCCAACAGCCTACAGGGACGGAGTTCTTC	CASSQQPTGTEFF
TRBV10-2	-	-	TRBJ1-2	TGCGCCAGCAGTGATCAGGGCGTCTATGGCTACACCTTC	CASSDQGVYGYTF
TRBV2	-	-	TRBJ1-5	TGTGCCAGCAGTGAAGCATCCAGGGCGTTTGGACAGCCCCAGCATTTT	CASSEASRAFGQPQHF
TRBV21-1	-	-	TRBJ1-5	TGTGCCAGCAGCAAATCCTGGAGGGGGCATCAGCCCCAGCATTTT	CASSKSWRGHQPQHF